One sample yielded the 12 T cell receptor beta chains listed below, sequenced in a study of CD4+ T cells in melanoma. Profiling relied on immunoSEQ multiplex PCR, and the TCRdb table lists in-frame clones only, not all of them. This repertoire shows some 110,000 clones, 92% found once; its top ten account for 2.5% to 3.5%. The sequenced material came from peripheral blood. The receptors were gathered from a human donor with melanoma.

The V and J genes are TRBV29-1 and TRBJ2-1, with D perhaps matching TRBD1 or TRBD2 (5 bases each). Trimming removed 2 bases from V and 4 bases from J, with 12 bases in between. CDR3 length equals 14 residues. The germline CDR1 and CDR2 sequences are SQVTM and ANQGSEA. The CDR3 loop reads CSVEQGEGYNEQFF. The CDR3 DNA sequence: TGCAGCGTTGAACAGGGTGAGGGATACAATGAGCAGTTCTTC.

The V gene is TRBV13, the J gene TRBJ2-7; D gene unclear. The germline V gene has CDR1 PRHDT and CDR2 FYEKMQ (reference sequence). Trimming shortened V by 2 bases and J by 2 bases, and 10 bases separated the two germline ends. The CDR3 loop spans 14 amino acids. CDR3 DNA: TGTGCCAGCAGCTTATCATACGGTACCTACGAGCAGTACTTC. This codes for CASSLSYGTYEQYF. Full variable domain (remainder filled in from reference TRBV13 and TRBJ2-7): AAGVIQSPRHLIKEKRETATLKCYPIPRHDTVYWYQQGPGQDPQFLISFYEKMQSDKGSIPDRFSAQQFSDYHSELNMSSLELGDSALYFCASSLSYGTYEQYFGPGTRLTVT.

The chain has TRBV6-1 and TRBJ1-2, with D hard to call. Per germline, CDR1 MNHNS and CDR2 SASEGT. The CDR3 contains 13 residues. Between the trimmed V and J ends, which lost 5 bases and 1 base, there was a span of 8 bases. CDR3 bases: TGTGCCAGCAGTCCAAGGGTTAACTATGGCTACACCTTC. As protein: CASSPRVNYGYTF.

This chain joins TRBV15 and TRBJ2-5; tentative D call: TRBD2 (6 bases). The germline V gene encodes CDR1 LNHNV and CDR2 YYDKDF (reference sequence). Trimming shortened V by 0 bases and J by 9 bases, and 17 bases separated the two germline ends. CDR3 length equals 15 residues. CDR3 loop: CATSRERDGPAPQYF. CDR3 bases: TGTGCCACCAGCAGAGAGCGGGATGGGCCAGCGCCCCAGTACTTC.

CDR3 coding DNA: TGTGCCAGCAGCCAAGCGGGGCGTCCCTACGAGCAGTACTTC. It is translated as CASSQAGRPYEQYF. The V gene is TRBV14, the J gene TRBJ2-7; the D call may be TRBD1 or TRBD2 (5 bases each). The germline V and J ends were trimmed by 1 base and 2 bases, with 9 bases remaining between them. CDR3 length: 14 residues. The germline CDR1 and CDR2 sequences are SGHDN and FVKESK.

The rearrangement joins TRBV29-1 to TRBJ1-1; possibly TRBD1 for D (5 bases). Germline V CDR1 and CDR2: SQVTM, ANQGSEA. This CDR3 comprises 13 residues. Deletions cut 3 bases from V and 4 bases from J, with 12 bases between. CDR3 DNA sequence: TGCAGCGTTGATGGGGGAAGGGCCACTGAAGCTTTCTTT. It is translated as CSVDGGRATEAFF.

The chain is built from TRBV7-9 and TRBJ2-5; tentative D call: TRBD1 (7 bases). The germline CDR1 and CDR2 sequences are SEHNR and FQNEAQ (reference sequence). This CDR3 is built from 14 residues. V gave up 4 bases and J gave up 3 bases, with 12 bases separating them. The CDR3 loop reads CASSSQGGEETQYF. The DNA of the CDR3 is TGTGCCAGCAGCTCCCAGGGGGGAGAAGAGACCCAGTACTTC.

This sequence joins TRBV27 and TRBJ1-3, with D possibly TRBD1 on 5 matching bases. V was cut by 6 bases and J by 0 bases, with 15 bases left in between. From germline, CDR1 is MNHEY and CDR2 SMNVEV (reference sequence). This CDR3 spans 16 amino acids. CDR3 residues: CASRSHAGGSGNTIYF. CDR3 bases: TGTGCCAGCAGGTCCCATGCGGGGGGCTCTGGAAACACCATATATTTT.

This rearrangement joins TRBV19 to TRBJ1-1, with 8 bases fitting TRBD1. This CDR3 has 14 residues. Per the germline V gene, CDR1 is LNHDA and CDR2 is SQIVND (reference sequence). The V gene end was trimmed by 10 bases and the J gene end by 0 bases; junction bases not matched to a gene: 7. The CDR3: CATKTGQVNTEAFF. The CDR3 coding sequence is TGTGCCACCAAAACGGGACAGGTGAACACTGAAGCTTTCTTT.

The chain employs TRBV5-6 and TRBJ1-4; no reliable D call. This CDR3 comprises 15 residues. Trimming took off 2 bases at V and 0 bases at J, with 8 bases between the two ends. Germline CDR1 and CDR2: SGHDT and YYEEEE. This CDR3 is CASSFREATNEKLFF. CDR3 nucleotide sequence: TGTGCCAGCAGCTTTCGGGAAGCAACTAATGAAAAACTGTTTTTT.

J is TRBJ2-3 and V is TRBV9; D not resolved. The CDR3 runs to 13 residues. From germline, CDR1 is SGDLS and CDR2 YYNGEE. The V end was cut by 0 bases, the J end by 1 base, with 3 bases between. CDR3 residues: CASSVAGTDTQYF. The CDR3 DNA sequence: TGTGCCAGCAGCGTAGCCGGCACAGATACGCAGTATTTT.

This clone was recorded a few times. This chain links TRBV21-1 with TRBJ2-1; the D call TRBD1 from the table was never checked on the DNA. TRBV21-1 is a documented pseudogene. CDR3 length: 15 residues. CDR3 sequence: CASSANTTGGIWQFF. CDR3 sequence (DNA): TGTGCCAGCAGCGCGAATACTACAGGGGGCATCTGGCAGTTCTTC.